This T cell receptor (beta chain) appears in the sequencing data of a study of untreated major depressive disorder. Study results and limitations: Generalizability is limited by the comparatively small study sample.

A note on this clone: Its antigen is still unknown.

Assay used: immunoSEQ multiplex PCR; TCRdb lists only in-frame clones, some missing. There are 20,000 to 25,000 clones in the sample; around 87% occur only once, and around 4.9% lies in the top ten. This CDR3 is built from 13 residues. Germline V gives CDR1 SGHDN, CDR2 FVKESK. Trimming pared 0 bases from V and 8 bases from J, leaving 5 bases between. Controls never had mood disorders and self-rated depressive symptoms at 5 or less. Sequencing input: CD4+ T cells from PBMCs. The chain combines TRBV14 with TRBJ1-6; D ambiguous. The sequence was collected from a woman between 25 and 40 years old in good health. CDR3 sequence (DNA): TGTGCCAGCAGCCAAGATCGCCATTCACCCCTCCACTTT. Protein sequence: CASSQDRHSPLHF.